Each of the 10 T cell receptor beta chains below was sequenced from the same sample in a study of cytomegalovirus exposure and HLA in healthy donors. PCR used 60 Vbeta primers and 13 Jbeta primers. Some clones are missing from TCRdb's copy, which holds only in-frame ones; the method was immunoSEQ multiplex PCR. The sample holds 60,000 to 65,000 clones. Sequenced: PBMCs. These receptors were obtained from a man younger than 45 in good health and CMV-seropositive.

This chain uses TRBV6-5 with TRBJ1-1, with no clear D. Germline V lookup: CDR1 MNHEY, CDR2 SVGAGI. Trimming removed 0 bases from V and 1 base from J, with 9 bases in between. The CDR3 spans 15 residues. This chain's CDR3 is CASSYSSQTNTEAFF. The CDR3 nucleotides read TGTGCCAGCAGTTACTCTTCACAGACGAACACTGAAGCTTTCTTT.

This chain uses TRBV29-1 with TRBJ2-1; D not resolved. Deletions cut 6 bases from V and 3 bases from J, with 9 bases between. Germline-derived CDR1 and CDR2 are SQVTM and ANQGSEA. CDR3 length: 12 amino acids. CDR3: CSVFDNYNEQFF. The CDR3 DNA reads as TGCAGCGTGTTTGACAACTACAATGAGCAGTTCTTC.

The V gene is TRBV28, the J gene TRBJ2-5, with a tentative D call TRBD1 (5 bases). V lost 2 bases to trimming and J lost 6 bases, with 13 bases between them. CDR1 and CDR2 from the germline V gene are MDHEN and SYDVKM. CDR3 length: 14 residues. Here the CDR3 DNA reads TGTGCCAGCAGTTTAGTAGGGGCCCCGAAGACCCAGTACTTC. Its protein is CASSLVGAPKTQYF.

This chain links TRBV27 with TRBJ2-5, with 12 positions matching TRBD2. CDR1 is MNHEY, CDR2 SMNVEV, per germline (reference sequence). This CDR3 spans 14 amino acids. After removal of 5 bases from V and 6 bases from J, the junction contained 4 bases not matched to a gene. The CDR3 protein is CASSRLAGEKTQYF. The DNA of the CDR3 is TGTGCCAGCAGTAGACTAGCGGGGGAAAAGACCCAGTACTTC.

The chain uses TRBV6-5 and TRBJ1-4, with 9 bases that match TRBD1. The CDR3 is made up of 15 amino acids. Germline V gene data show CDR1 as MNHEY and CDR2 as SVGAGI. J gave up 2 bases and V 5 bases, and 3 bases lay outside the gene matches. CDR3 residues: CASSQGTGTNEKLFF. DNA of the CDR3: TGTGCCAGCAGTCAAGGGACAGGGACTAATGAAAAACTGTTTTTT.

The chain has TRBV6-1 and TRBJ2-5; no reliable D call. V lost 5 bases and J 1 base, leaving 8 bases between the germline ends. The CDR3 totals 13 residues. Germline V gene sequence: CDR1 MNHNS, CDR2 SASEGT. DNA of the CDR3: TGTGCCAGCAGTCGGAGTTCCCAAGAGACCCAGTACTTC. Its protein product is CASSRSSQETQYF.

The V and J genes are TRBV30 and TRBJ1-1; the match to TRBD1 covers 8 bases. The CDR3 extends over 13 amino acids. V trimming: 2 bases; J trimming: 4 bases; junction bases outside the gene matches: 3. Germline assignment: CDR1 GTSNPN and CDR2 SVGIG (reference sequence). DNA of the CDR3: TGTGCCTGGAGTAAACAGGGGGGCACTGAAGCTTTCTTT. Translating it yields CAWSKQGGTEAFF.

The CDR3 loop is CAWSPPHGLAGGKNTQYF. The CDR3, as DNA: TGTGCCTGGAGCCCACCCCACGGACTAGCGGGGGGAAAGAATACGCAGTATTTT. The rearrangement links TRBV30 to TRBJ2-3; 14 bases align to TRBD2. V was clipped by 3 bases and J by 7 bases; unmatched bases: 15. The germline gives CDR1 GTSNPN, CDR2 SVGIG (reference sequence). The CDR3 sequence is 18 residues long.

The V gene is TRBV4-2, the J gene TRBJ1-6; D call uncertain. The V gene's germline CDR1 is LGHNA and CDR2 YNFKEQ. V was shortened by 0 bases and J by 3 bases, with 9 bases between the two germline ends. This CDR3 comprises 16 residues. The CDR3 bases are TGTGCCAGCAGCCAAGAATCCGGGGTCTATAATTCACCCCTCCACTTT. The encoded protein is CASSQESGVYNSPLHF.

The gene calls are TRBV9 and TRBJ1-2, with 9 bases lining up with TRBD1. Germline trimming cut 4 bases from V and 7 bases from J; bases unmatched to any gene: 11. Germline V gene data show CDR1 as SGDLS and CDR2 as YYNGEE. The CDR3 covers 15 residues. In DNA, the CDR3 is TGTGCCAGCAGCTCCCGGACAGGGGAAATAGTTGGCTACACCTTC. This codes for CASSSRTGEIVGYTF.